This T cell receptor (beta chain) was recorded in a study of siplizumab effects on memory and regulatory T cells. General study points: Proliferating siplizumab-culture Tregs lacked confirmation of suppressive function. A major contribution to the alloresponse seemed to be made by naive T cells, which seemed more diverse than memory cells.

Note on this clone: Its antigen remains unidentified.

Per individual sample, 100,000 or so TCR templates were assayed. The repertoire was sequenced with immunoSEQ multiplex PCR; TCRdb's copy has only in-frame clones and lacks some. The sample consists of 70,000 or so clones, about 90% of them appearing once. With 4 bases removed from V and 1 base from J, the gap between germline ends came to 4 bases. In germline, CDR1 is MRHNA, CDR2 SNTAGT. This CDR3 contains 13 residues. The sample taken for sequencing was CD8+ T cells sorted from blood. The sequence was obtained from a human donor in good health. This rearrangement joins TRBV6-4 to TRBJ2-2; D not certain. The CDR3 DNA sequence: TGTGCCAGCAGTGCAGGGAACACCGGGGAGCTGTTTTTT. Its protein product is CASSAGNTGELFF.